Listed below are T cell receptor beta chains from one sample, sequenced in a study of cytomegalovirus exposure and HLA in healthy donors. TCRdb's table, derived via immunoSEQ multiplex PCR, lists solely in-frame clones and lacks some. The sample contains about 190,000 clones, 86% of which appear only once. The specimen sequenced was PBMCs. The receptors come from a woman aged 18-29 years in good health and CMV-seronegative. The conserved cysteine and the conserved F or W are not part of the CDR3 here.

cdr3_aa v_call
SAAGEETQY TRBV20-1
ATSRDRETYNEQF TRBV15
ASSLGRRADTQY TRBV5-4
ASSPEGLQTQPQH TRBV7-9
ASSLVGLAGGLDNEQF TRBV7-6
ASSQELGHTDTQY TRBV14
ATTTIAGYGTDTQY TRBV5-6
ASSETGQSFNYGYT TRBV6-4
ASSLSSGRAPGEQY TRBV5-1
AAGGNEQY TRBV21-1
SAKGQPEAF TRBV20-1
ASSIPGYNIGELF TRBV19
ASTSSGYYEQY TRBV5-1
ATRTDYSGNTIY TRBV10-3
ASTSGTGRYEQY TRBV6-6
ASSSWDSGRGTEAF TRBV11-2
ASSPRDRGLLSGGYT TRBV7-9
ASKITTGNYGYT TRBV6-1
ASSLAAGNYGYT TRBV7-9
ASSLSGQGILY TRBV7-9
ASSYDRVNEKLF TRBV6-5
ASSKTSGRMDSYNEQF TRBV5-1
ASSTGTSGLTDTQY TRBV5-1
ASSSGLRYEQY TRBV5-6
ASSERGRSTDTQY TRBV6-1
ASSKVLGRGRGVGGYT TRBV21-1
ASSEERAVSEAF TRBV2
ASSLRRLSGSTGELF TRBV7-2
ASSLRLAGGQAAQF TRBV6-5
ASSYFLGTSTDTQY TRBV6-5
ASDAGLMNTEAF TRBV6-1
ASSLGTGIGADTQY TRBV5-1
ASSLYGTGTSNQPQH TRBV28
ASSAGGPNTEAF TRBV4-1
SAPDNYEQY TRBV20-1
ASSLVMGGSTEAF TRBV5-1
ASSESTEFNNEQF TRBV10-1
ASSPTPSGTNTGELF TRBV27
ASSLSGTGAPGSNQPQH TRBV27
ASSGQMNTEAF TRBV6-5
ASSLDPGPSSYEQY TRBV7-2